This T cell receptor beta chain emerged from a study of blood T cells in healthy people across ages. The use of a sample-barcoded 5' primer and a J-beta primer mix characterized a second PCR of about 7 to 12 cycles. TCRdb redid the calling of the 5' RACE reads with MiXCR, one entry per CDR3 protein. The sample has about 640,000 distinct CDR3 sequences, about 54% seen once; the top ten hold approximately 40%. Specimen: blood. The TCR comes from a man in his 60s in good health.

The CDR3 loop reads CASSGIRVKTVSYEQYF. In DNA form, the CDR3 reads TGTGCCAGCTCGGGAATTAGGGTTAAGACCGTCTCCTACGAGCAGTACTTC. V usage is TRBV6-1 and J usage is TRBJ2-7; D is possibly TRBD2 (5 bases). Trimming cost V 8 bases and J 0 bases, with 23 bases left between them. The germline CDR1 and CDR2 sequences are MNHNS and SASEGT. This CDR3 has 17 amino acids.